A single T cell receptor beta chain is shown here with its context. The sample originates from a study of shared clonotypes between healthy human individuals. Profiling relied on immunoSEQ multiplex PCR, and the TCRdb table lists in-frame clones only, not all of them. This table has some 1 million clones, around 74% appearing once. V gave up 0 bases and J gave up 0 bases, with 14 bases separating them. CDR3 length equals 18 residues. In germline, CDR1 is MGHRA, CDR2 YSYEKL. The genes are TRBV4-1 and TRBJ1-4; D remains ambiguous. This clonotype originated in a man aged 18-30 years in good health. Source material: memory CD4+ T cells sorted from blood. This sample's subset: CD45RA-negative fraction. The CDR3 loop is CASSQDFGRITTNEKLFF. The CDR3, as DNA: TGCGCCAGCAGCCAAGATTTCGGCAGGATAACAACTAATGAAAAACTGTTTTTT.